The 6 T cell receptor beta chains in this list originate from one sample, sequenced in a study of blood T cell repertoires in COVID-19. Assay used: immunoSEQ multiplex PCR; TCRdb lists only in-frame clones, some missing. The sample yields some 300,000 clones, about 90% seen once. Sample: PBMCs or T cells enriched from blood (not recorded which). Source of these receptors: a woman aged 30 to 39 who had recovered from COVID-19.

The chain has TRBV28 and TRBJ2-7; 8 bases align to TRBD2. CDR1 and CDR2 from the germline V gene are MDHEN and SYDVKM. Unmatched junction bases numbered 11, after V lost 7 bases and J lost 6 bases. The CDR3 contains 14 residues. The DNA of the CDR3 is TGTGCCAGCACAAAAGCGGGAGTTGTCTTCGAGCAGTACTTC. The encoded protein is CASTKAGVVFEQYF. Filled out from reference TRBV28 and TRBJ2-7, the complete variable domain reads DVKVTQSSRYLVKRTGEKVFLECVQDMDHENMFWYRQDPGLGLRLIYFSYDVKMKEKGDIPEGYSVSREKKERFSLILESASTNQTSMYLCASTKAGVVFEQYFGPGTRLTVT.

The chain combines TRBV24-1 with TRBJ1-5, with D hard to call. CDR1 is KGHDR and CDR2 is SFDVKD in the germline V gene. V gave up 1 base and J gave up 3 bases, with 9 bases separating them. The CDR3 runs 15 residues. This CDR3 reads CATSDLGGYNQPQHF. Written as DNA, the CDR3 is TGTGCCACCAGTGATTTAGGCGGGTACAATCAGCCCCAGCATTTT.

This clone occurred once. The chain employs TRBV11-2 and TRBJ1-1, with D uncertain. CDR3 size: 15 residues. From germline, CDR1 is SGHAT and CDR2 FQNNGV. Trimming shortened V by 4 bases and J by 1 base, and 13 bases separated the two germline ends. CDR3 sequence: CASSSRPGQNTEAFF. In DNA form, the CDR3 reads TGTGCCAGCAGCTCCCGCCCGGGTCAGAACACTGAAGCTTTCTTT. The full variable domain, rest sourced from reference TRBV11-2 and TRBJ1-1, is EAGVAQSPRYKIIEKRQSVAFWCNPISGHATLYWYQQILGQGPKLLIQFQNNGVVDDSQLPKDRFSAERLKGVDSTLKIQPAKLEDSAVYLCASSSRPGQNTEAFFGQGTRLTVV.

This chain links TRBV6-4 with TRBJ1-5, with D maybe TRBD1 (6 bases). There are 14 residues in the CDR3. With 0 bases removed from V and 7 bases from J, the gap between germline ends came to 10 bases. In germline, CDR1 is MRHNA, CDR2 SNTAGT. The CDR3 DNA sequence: TGTGCCAGCAGTGACTCAGGGGGTGGGCAGCCCCAGCATTTT. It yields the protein CASSDSGGGQPQHF.

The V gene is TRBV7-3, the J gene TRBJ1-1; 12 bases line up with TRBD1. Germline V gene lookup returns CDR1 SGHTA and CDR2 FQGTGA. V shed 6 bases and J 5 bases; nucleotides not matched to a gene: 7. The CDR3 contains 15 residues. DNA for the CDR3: TGTGCCAGCAGGTCGGGACAGGGGGCGGGTACTGAAGCTTTCTTT. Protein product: CASRSGQGAGTEAFF.

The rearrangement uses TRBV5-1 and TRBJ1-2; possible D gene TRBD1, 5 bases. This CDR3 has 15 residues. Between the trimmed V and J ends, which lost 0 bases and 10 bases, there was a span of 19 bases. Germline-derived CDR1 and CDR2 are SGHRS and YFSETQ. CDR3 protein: CASSLAIAGSIVYTF. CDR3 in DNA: TGCGCCAGCAGCTTGGCCATTGCAGGGTCAATAGTCTACACCTTC.